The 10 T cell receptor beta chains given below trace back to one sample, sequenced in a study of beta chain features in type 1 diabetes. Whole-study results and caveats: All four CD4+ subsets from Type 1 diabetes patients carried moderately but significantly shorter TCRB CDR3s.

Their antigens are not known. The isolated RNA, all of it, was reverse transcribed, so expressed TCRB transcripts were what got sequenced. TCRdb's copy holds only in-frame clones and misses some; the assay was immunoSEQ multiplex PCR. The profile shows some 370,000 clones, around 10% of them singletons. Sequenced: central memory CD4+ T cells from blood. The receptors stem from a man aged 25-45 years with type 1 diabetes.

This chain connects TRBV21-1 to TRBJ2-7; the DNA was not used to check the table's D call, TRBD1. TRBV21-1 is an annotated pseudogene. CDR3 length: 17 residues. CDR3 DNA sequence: TGTGCCAGCACCTCCGACAGGGTAACCCCGGCGTCCTACGAGCAGTACTTC. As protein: CASTSDRVTPASYEQYF.

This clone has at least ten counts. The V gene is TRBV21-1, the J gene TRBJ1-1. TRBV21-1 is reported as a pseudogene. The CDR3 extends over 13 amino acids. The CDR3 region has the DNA TGTGCCAGCAGCAAAGCGATGAACACTGAAGCTTTCTTT. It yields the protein CASSKAMNTEAFF.

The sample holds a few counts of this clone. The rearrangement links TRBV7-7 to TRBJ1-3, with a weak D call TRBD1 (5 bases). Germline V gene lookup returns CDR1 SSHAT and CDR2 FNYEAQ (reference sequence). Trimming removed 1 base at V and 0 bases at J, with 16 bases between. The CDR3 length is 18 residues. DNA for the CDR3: TGTGCCAGCAGCTTAGGTTGGGACCGTCCATCCTCTGGAAACACCATATATTTT. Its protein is CASSLGWDRPSSGNTIYF.

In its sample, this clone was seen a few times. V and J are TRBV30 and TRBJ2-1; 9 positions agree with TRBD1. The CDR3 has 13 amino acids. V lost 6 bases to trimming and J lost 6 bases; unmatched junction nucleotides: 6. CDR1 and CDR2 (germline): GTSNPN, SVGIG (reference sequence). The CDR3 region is CACPPTGGNEQFF. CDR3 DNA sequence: TGTGCCTGCCCCCCGACAGGGGGCAATGAGCAGTTCTTC.

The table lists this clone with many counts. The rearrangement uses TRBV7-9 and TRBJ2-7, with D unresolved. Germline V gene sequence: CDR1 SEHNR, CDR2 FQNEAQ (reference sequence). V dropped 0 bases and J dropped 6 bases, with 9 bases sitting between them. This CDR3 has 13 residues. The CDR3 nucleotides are TGTGCCAGCAGCTTAGCGGCGGCGGCCGAGCAGTACTTC. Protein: CASSLAAAAEQYF.

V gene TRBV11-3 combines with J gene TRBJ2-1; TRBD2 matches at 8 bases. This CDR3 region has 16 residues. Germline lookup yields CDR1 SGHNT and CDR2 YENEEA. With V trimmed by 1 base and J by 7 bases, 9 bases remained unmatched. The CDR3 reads CASSLAVLAGPNEQFF. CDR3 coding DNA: TGTGCCAGCAGCTTAGCTGTGCTAGCGGGCCCAAATGAGCAGTTCTTC.

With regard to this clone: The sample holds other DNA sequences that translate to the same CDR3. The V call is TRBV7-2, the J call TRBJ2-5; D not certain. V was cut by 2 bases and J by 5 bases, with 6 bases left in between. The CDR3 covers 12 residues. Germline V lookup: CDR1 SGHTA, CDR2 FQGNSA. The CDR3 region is CASSLSRETQYF. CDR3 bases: TGTGCCAGCAGCTTAAGTCGGGAGACCCAGTACTTC.

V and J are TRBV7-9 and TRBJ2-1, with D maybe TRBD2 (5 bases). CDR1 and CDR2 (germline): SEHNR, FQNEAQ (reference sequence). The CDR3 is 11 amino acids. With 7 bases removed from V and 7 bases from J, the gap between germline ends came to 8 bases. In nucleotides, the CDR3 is TGTGCCAGCAATAGGGAGAATGAGCAGTTCTTC. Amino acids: CASNRENEQFF.

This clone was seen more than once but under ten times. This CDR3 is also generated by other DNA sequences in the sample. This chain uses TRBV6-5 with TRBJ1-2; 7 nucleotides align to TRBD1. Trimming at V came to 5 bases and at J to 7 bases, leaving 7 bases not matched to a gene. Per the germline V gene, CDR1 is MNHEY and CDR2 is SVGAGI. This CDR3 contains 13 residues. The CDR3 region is CASSARDRGGYTF. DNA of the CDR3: TGTGCCAGCAGTGCCCGGGACAGAGGTGGCTACACCTTC.

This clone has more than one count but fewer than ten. The CDR3 nucleotides read TGTGCCAGCAGTTCCCCCGGGTCCTCCGGGGGGCAGCCCCAGCATTTT. It yields the protein CASSSPGSSGGQPQHF. The gene calls are TRBV28 and TRBJ1-5; D perhaps matches TRBD1 (5 bases). The V gene's germline CDR1 is MDHEN and CDR2 SYDVKM. This CDR3 region has 16 residues. Trimming shortened V by 4 bases and J by 7 bases, and 20 bases separated the two germline ends.